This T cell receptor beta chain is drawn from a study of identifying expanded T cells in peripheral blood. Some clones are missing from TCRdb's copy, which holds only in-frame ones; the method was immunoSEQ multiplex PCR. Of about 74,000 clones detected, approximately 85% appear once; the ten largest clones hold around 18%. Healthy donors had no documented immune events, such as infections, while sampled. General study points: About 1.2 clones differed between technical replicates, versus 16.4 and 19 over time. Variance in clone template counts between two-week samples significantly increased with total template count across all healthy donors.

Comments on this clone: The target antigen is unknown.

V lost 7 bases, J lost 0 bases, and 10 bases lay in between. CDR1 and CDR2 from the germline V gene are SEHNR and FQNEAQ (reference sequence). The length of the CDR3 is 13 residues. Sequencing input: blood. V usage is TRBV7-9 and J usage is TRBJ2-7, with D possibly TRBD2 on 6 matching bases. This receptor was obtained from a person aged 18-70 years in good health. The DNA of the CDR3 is TGTGCCAGCATGGGCGGGACCTCCTACGAGCAGTACTTC. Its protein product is CASMGGTSYEQYF.